This TCR beta chain was sequenced for a study of blood T cell repertoires in COVID-19. Study in general: There were acute and convalescent COVID-19 samples, and they came from the United States, Italy and Spain. PBMCs, B-cell-depleted T cells, or T cells provided the cDNA or gDNA that made up the material.

Original processing notes: Researchers report that nucleated cell counts were estimated from reference gene primer amplification. Sequencing was performed with immunoSEQ multiplex PCR; in TCRdb, only in-frame clones are kept and a portion is missing. V, J and clone size are taken as reported in that table, and D and trimming were inferred from the DNA itself. The data contain about 190,000 clones, around four fifths of them singletons. Sequenced input: peripheral blood. The TCR comes from a human donor in a cohort sampled during active COVID-19.

CDR3 nucleotide sequence: TGCGCCACCGTTCTGGACAGCGACAATGAGCAGTTCTTC. It codes for CATVLDSDNEQFF. This chain uses TRBV10-1 with TRBJ2-1; weak D call: TRBD1 (6 bases). The CDR3 is 13 amino acids. Germline CDR1 and CDR2: WNHNN and SYGVQD (reference sequence). V was trimmed by 10 bases and J by 5 bases, leaving 15 bases between them.